This T cell receptor beta chain was sequenced during a study of OX40 agonist ivuxolimab in advanced cancers. Blood draws occurred at baseline, cycle 4 day 1, and cycle 7 day 1. CDR3 length: 17 amino acids. Unmatched junction bases numbered 8, after V lost 5 bases and J lost 5 bases. From germline, CDR1 is LNHDA and CDR2 SQIVND (reference sequence). Here immunoSEQ multiplex PCR was the method, and the copy in TCRdb shows in-frame clones only, minus some. The table has over 95,000 clones, around nine tenths seen once; the top ten hold around 0.33%. Sequencing used CD4+ or CD8+ T cells sorted from blood, obtained in a trial of the OX40 agonist ivuxolimab. V gene TRBV19 combines with J gene TRBJ2-1, with 14 bases lining up with TRBD2. This TCR came from an adult with an advanced solid tumor such as melanoma, head and neck, liver or kidney cancer. CDR3 in amino acids: CASSFGTSGSRNNEQFF. The DNA of the CDR3 is TGTGCCAGTAGTTTCGGGACTAGCGGGAGTCGGAACAATGAGCAGTTCTTC.